The clone carrying this TCR beta chain was observed many times. Its antigen is undetermined. The germline gives CDR1 DFQATT, CDR2 SNEGSKA (reference sequence). The CDR3 consists of 14 residues. With 1 base removed from V and 8 bases from J, the gap between germline ends came to 17 bases. This record comes from a study of CD8 T cells in ankylosing spondylitis. From the 5' RACE reads, TCRdb called clonotypes with MiXCR, one entry per CDR3 protein. The data contain around 160,000 distinct CDR3 sequences, 11% of them singletons. Study-wide results and caveats: Significant enrichment of disease-linked clones was reportedly seen in matched ankylosing spondylitis synovial fluid.

The sample taken for sequencing was blood, either unsorted or a sorted T cell fraction (not recorded which). The V gene is TRBV20-1, the J gene TRBJ1-2; TRBD1 might be the D (5 bases). This clonotype originated in a male donor with ankylosing spondylitis or in good health (not recorded which). The CDR3 spells CSARADSQMGGYTF. The CDR3 DNA reads as TGCAGTGCTAGAGCAGACAGCCAAATGGGGGGCTACACCTTC.